This TCR beta chain was found in a study of cytomegalovirus exposure and HLA in healthy donors (dated by TCRdb to about 2017). Turning to the overall study: In an earlier analysis of some 610 of the donors, 276 Gb of sequence data and approximately 100 million unique TCR beta sequences from 150 million to 200 million T cells were reported. The study was designed to test whether signatures of past pathogen exposure could be identified by cataloging public T cell receptors. Every discovery cohort repertoire had been produced on one sequencing platform. The study used immunosequencing to profile the T cell repertoires of approximately 630 subjects and linked those repertoires to cytomegalovirus serostatus. A later genetic analysis took genome-wide SNP genotypes for 398 of the 666 donors and used that subset as a discovery cohort. Besides the first cohort of more than 650 subjects, a separate validation cohort made up of over a hundred different subjects was used. A later analysis re-analyzed previously published TCR beta repertoires from about 730 donors and added high-resolution HLA genotyping to study TCR occurrence patterns. Rather than using new phenotypic data, the later analysis identified candidate immune exposures from TCR beta sequences and from how often those sequences occurred across donors. Both class I and class II loci were covered by HLA typing, at four-digit resolution. Across approximately 400 genotyped donors of the cohort, an average of about 240,000 unique TCR beta nucleotide sequences per donor were sequenced, and roughly 17% of those sequences were non-productive. To decide whether each TCR beta V gene segment behaved as functional or pseudogenic, an earlier analysis of over 500 of the donors relied on high-throughput TCR beta sequencing. Of the approximately 400 genotyped donors, approximately 80% were placed in the genetic ancestry cluster associated with self-reported Caucasian donors. About 300 gigabases of sequencing data and 70 million to 100 million unique TCR sequences were included in an early release covering about 600 HLA-typed donors. Alongside the repertoire data, information on donor age, sex, ethnicity and CMV serostatus was compiled. The study combined high-throughput TCR immunosequencing, statistical association of individual TCRs with disease status, and machine learning to predict cytomegalovirus infection status. The number of typed donors differed by locus: about 629-640 for A, B, C, DRB1 and DQB1; some 540 for DQA1; about 600 for DPA1; and some 430 for DPB1. Four to six DR-DQ haplotypes were handled as single units for association and clustering, since linkage in the cohort was strong. Overall study results and their limits: In an earlier analysis of some 540 of the donors, most TCR beta V segments appeared in productive rearrangements about 87% or about 30% of the time, broadly matching IMGT annotations. Only TCR beta chains were sequenced in this cohort, and the absence of alpha or paired-chain data limited detectable features. The study listed 164 TCR beta chains as associated with cytomegalovirus. It was suggested by the authors that the approach could potentially be generalized to other disease states and immunological phenotypes. In a later analysis, TCR association rates were found to vary across HLA loci, with the most associated TCRs seen for DRB1 alleles and the fewest for HLA-C alleles. A further reported finding was that TCR beta sequences accurately predicted the HLA-A and HLA-B alleles for most subjects in the first cohort. Because counts were too low, about 15 rarely observed V segments, including chromosome 9 orphons, were left out of the earlier analysis of 587 of the donors. In a later analysis, HLA-associated TCR beta chains were found to be more clonally expanded and to have lower generation probabilities than equally common non-associated chains. In both the original and validation cohorts, the classifier was reported to diagnose cytomegalovirus status with high specificity and sensitivity. A later genetic analysis reported fewer N-insertions in productive TCRs among donors in an Asian-associated ancestry cluster than the approximately 670-donor mean. Linkage disequilibrium might explain the correlated functional status among segregating V segments, but an unknown experimental factor could not be ruled out. When HLA alleles, especially DR and DQ, strongly co-occurred, attributing TCR associations to individual alleles was difficult. A later analysis associated 16,951 TCR beta sequences with specific HLA alleles at a false discovery rate of 0.05. In a later genetic analysis, a missense DCLRE1C variant was associated with V-gene and J-gene trimming of TCR beta chains, and the association was replicated in an independent cohort. HLA typing was unavailable for some donors at each locus, so association tests used only the typed subset. Sequencing depth was assumed to be roughly uniform across donors in the presence/absence analyses, though that assumption may not hold. A cluster of highly shared sequence variants was judged likely to represent a technical artifact of the sequencing pipeline. For the cohort, immune exposure information was limited to CMV serostatus. Most TCR sequences were seen in very few donors, while some public TCRs were found in many individuals. A later analysis reported that several top co-occurrence clusters appeared linked to parvovirus B19, influenza, CMV and Epstein-Barr virus. The 87-base-pair reads could not distinguish some IMGT-functional V segments, including TRBV6-2 and TRBV6-3, so those segments were excluded. In vitro tests confirmed that a few of the cytomegalovirus-associated TCR beta chains recognize cytomegalovirus antigens. In a later analysis, most CMV-associated TCR beta chains were found to appear HLA-restricted, with HLA associations seemingly driven largely by CMV exposure.

This clone was observed a single time. Which antigen it targets is not known. One base away there is no much larger clone; base qualities are not given. The library was generated by the immunoSEQ multiplex PCR assay. For the multiplex PCR, a mixture combining 60 forward primers for TCR Vbeta segments and 13 reverse primers for TCR Jbeta segments was used. Amplification of the CDR3 region of rearranged TCR beta genes was performed with a multiplex PCR assay on genomic DNA. The Illumina HiSeq System was used to sequence the amplified TCR beta libraries as 87-base-pair reads. As for how the authors treated the data: A later analysis counted some 74 million unique TCR beta chains across the roughly 700 repertoires, and 10 million to 12 million of these chains were shared by at least two donors. Raw reads were error-corrected and collapsed into unique sequences by a nearest-neighbor algorithm in which closely related sequences were merged to remove PCR and sequencing errors. To assign V, D and J gene segments, CDR3 sequences were aligned to IMGT reference sequences. For a sequence to be retained, a match of at least six nucleotides to both a V gene segment and a J gene segment was required. A rearrangement was called productive if the CDR3 had no stop codons and remained in frame with V and J, and every other rearrangement was called non-productive. Following IMGT convention, CDR3 was defined as the stretch from the second conserved V-encoded cysteine to the conserved J-encoded phenylalanine. The earlier analysis of some 540 of the donors excluded any sequence lacking an unambiguous match to a single V gene segment. An earlier analysis of 550 to 650 of the donors classified V segments as functional when productive rearrangements were above 56.7% and as segregating when the standard deviation between donors was above 5%. A statistical classification framework was built to diagnose cytomegalovirus status from the catalog of TCR beta chain sequences. A later analysis assigned V and J genes by comparing TCR nucleotide sequences with IMGT/GENE-DB human TR gene sequences. Using the TCRdist pipeline, a later analysis assigned CDR3 sequences along with most-parsimonious VDJ recombination scenarios. In a later analysis, each TCR beta chain was defined by its CDR3 amino acid sequence together with its V-gene family, and reads lacking a unique V-gene family were excluded. A later analysis removed 550 to 650 highly shared, low-generation-probability nucleotide sequences to deal with suspected cross-contamination and a sequencing artifact. In a later analysis, a clonal expansion index was calculated for each public chain from normalized within-repertoire ranks of inferred template counts. In a later analysis, generation probabilities were computed with a VDJ recombination model fitted to out-of-frame rearrangements, and the resulting probabilities were checked against IGoR. A later analysis scored TCR-TCR, TCR-HLA and TCR-CMV co-occurrence with hypergeometric tests, applying a repertoire-size bias correction to TCR pairs. To estimate false discovery rates, a later analysis permuted the HLA or CMV assignments 20 times. In a later analysis, co-occurring TCRs were grouped with DBSCAN, and TCRdist sequence similarity was added when clustering was performed within HLA-allele-positive subsets. Repertoires with fewer than 30,000 or more than 120,000 public chains were left out of co-occurrence clustering, as were five repertoires with anomalous nucleotide sharing. The clones in this table, taken by TCRdb from immuneACCESS, are in-frame only. Not every clone is retained; where verified, under half of the shortfall comes from an unresolved V gene, and the cause of the rest is unknown. The V and J calls and clone size are taken from that table; D and trimming were inferred from the DNA. The sample data list about 120,000 clones, and approximately 80% of these were observed just once. The ten largest clonotypes hold less than 6% of the sample.

V has 3 bases trimmed and J has 9 bases trimmed; junction bases matching no gene number 9. From its cysteine to its phenylalanine, the CDR3 spans 14 amino acids. Of all the DNA, just the CDR3 is kept, 42 bases in frame from base 1. The germline V gene supplies CDR1 SGHRS and CDR2 YFSETQ. In total, approximately 610 healthy bone marrow donors made up the cohort. At the time of sampling, all cohort members were nominally healthy, though unrecorded immune exposures were likely present. The donor tested CMV seropositive and was one of the 289 seropositive cohort members. Each donor provided a peripheral blood sample, and peripheral blood mononuclear cells were used for TCR beta sequencing. Genomic DNA extraction from the blood cell samples was performed with the Qiagen DNeasy Blood Extraction Kit.

The rearrangement joined TRBV5-1 to TRBJ1-2; TRBD1 agrees with 9 junctional bases. The receptor comes from a young man in good health and CMV-seropositive. Material for sequencing was PBMCs. The CDR3 corresponds to CASSWGQGYNSYTF. The DNA sequence reads TGCGCCAGCAGCTGGGGACAGGGTTACAATAGCTACACCTTC.